This TCR beta chain was sequenced for a study of T cell responses to AZD1222 COVID-19 vaccine. Regarding the study as a whole: Without day 14 samples, only post-peak T cell repertoires were studied. The donor group comprised mostly white British people and more females; the analysis possibly underestimated clonal diversity.

As regards this clone: Its antigen remains unknown.

The CDR3 has 15 residues. CDR1 MNHEY and CDR2 SVGEGT come from the germline V gene. Trimming took 1 base from V and 3 from J; bases not matched to a gene: 5. TCRdb's table, derived via immunoSEQ multiplex PCR, lists solely in-frame clones and lacks some. The table lists around 130,000 clones, 70% to 90% of them singletons. Sequencing was performed on peripheral blood, taken on day 0 of AZD1222 vaccination. The receptor's source is an adult in good health. The rearrangement uses TRBV6-2 or TRBV6-3 and TRBJ2-7; TRBD2 matches 8 bases. The CDR3 sequence is CASSYLREDLYEQYF. The DNA for the CDR3 is TGTGCCAGCAGTTACTTGCGGGAGGACCTCTACGAGCAGTACTTC.